Shown below are 15 T cell receptor beta chains from a single sample sequenced in a study of shared T cell receptors in the human thymus (dated by TCRdb to the early 2020s). The library came from the immunoSEQ multiplex PCR assay. Not all clones reach the TCRdb copy of this immuneACCESS table, which keeps in-frame sequences only. Checked studies attribute under half of the gap to unresolved V genes and leave the rest unexplained. A total of some 660,000 clones appear in this sample, roughly 86% of them only once. Clones ranked in the top ten supply over 0.008% of the sample. This sample was also put to use in a study of human thymus T cells.

Sequenced material: thymocytes. Every receptor here comes from a boy younger than two with a congenital heart defect. Donor details come from another sample of the same person, matched by shared clones.

This clone occurred a few times. The chain couples TRBV6-5 to TRBJ2-1; 11 nucleotides line up with TRBD1. The germline V gene encodes CDR1 MNHEY and CDR2 SVGAGI. V was pared by 4 bases and J by 5 bases, with 4 bases of the junction left unmatched. The CDR3 extends over 15 amino acids. In DNA, the CDR3 is TGTGCCAGCAGTTGTCCGGGACAGGGGGACAATGAGCAGTTCTTC. Amino acids: CASSCPGQGDNEQFF.

The V gene is TRBV27, the J gene TRBJ2-3; TRBD1 matches 7 bases. Germline assignment: CDR1 MNHEY and CDR2 SMNVEV (reference sequence). The CDR3 totals 21 residues. The V segment lost 5 bases and the J segment 2 bases; nucleotides outside the gene matches: 25. CDR3 region: CASSPSRQGSLTRPPTDTQYF. For the CDR3, the DNA is TGTGCCAGCAGTCCCTCTAGACAGGGTTCTTTGACGCGGCCCCCCACAGATACGCAGTATTTT.

This chain connects TRBV2 to TRBJ2-1, with TRBD2 identical over 9 bases. Losses at the gene ends were 6 bases for V and 7 bases for J; bases not matched to a gene: 16. CDR1 is SNHLY, CDR2 FYNNEI, per germline. This CDR3 is 17 amino acids long. The DNA for the CDR3 is TGTGCCAGCAGCGAATTTAAAGCGGGGGGCAAAAAGAATGAGCAGTTCTTC. Translating gives CASSEFKAGGKKNEQFF.

CDR3 sequence reads: CASSHSITETQYF. For the CDR3, the DNA is TGTGCCAGCAGCCATAGCATTACGGAGACCCAGTACTTC. J is TRBJ2-5 and V is TRBV27, with D hard to call. This CDR3 has 13 residues. The germline V and J ends were trimmed by 6 bases and 5 bases, with 13 bases remaining between them. Germline CDR1 and CDR2: MNHEY and SMNVEV (reference sequence).

Comment on this clone: Other DNA sequences in the same sample also yield this CDR3. V is TRBV5-6 and J is TRBJ2-5, with D perhaps matching TRBD1 (6 bases). V lost 1 base, J lost 3 bases, and 10 bases lay in between. Germline V lookup: CDR1 SGHDT, CDR2 YYEEEE. The CDR3 spans 14 residues. CDR3 protein: CASSLRTVKETQYF. The CDR3 coding sequence is TGTGCCAGCAGCTTGAGGACAGTCAAAGAGACCCAGTACTTC. The whole variable domain, filled in from reference TRBV5-6 and TRBJ2-5, reads DAGVTQSPTHLIKTRGQQVTLRCSPKSGHDTVSWYQQALGQGPQFIFQYYEEEERQRGNFPDRFSGHQFPNYSSELNVNALLLGDSALYLCASSLRTVKETQYFGPGTRLLVL.

The chain has TRBV19 and TRBJ2-3; 12 nucleotides match TRBD1. This CDR3 region has 15 residues. CDR1 is LNHDA, CDR2 SQIVND, per germline (reference sequence). Trimming cost V 4 bases and J 7 bases; bases outside gene matches: 6. CDR3 loop: CASSTGTGGKYTQYF. The CDR3 coding sequence is TGTGCCAGTAGTACCGGGACAGGGGGCAAATATACGCAGTATTTT.

CDR3: CASTRAHQSSYEQYF. The CDR3 DNA reads TGTGCCAGTACCAGGGCCCACCAGAGCTCCTACGAGCAGTACTTC. The chain couples TRBV19 to TRBJ2-7; the D gene is possibly TRBD1 (5 bases). The germline V gene encodes CDR1 LNHDA and CDR2 SQIVND (reference sequence). The V end was cut by 7 bases, the J end by 0 bases, with 16 bases between. The CDR3 is made up of 15 amino acids.

A few counts support this clone. V is TRBV6-1 and J is TRBJ1-5; 9 bases line up with TRBD1. The CDR3 is made up of 15 amino acids. V lost 8 bases and J lost 2; bases outside the gene matches: 7. Germline-derived CDR1 and CDR2 are MNHNS and SASEGT. The CDR3 DNA reads TGTGCCAGCCGGGACAGGGTTTGTGGCAATCAGCCCCAGCATTTT. Translation gives CASRDRVCGNQPQHF.

V is TRBV4-1 and J is TRBJ2-5, with D possibly matching TRBD1 (6 bases). The DNA end favors TRBJ2-7, so the J call may be wrong. The germline V gene encodes CDR1 MGHRA and CDR2 YSYEKL. This CDR3 is built from 18 residues. This chain's CDR3 is CASSQDSVGRGRLHEQYF. As DNA, the CDR3 is TGCGCCAGCAGCCAAGATTCGGTTGGCAGGGGTCGCCTCCACGAGCAGTACTTC.

This sequence joins TRBV7-2 and TRBJ2-7; tentatively, D is TRBD2 (6 bases). This CDR3 is 13 amino acids long. The germline gives CDR1 SGHTA, CDR2 FQGNSA. Trimming stripped 1 base from V and 6 bases from J, with 10 bases between. Here the CDR3 DNA reads TGTGCCAGCAGCTTAGTTATCGGGGGCGAGCAGTACTTC. It specifies CASSLVIGGEQYF.

The chain is built from TRBV28 and TRBJ1-4; D is ambiguous. Trimming stripped 6 bases from V and 7 bases from J, with 18 bases between. CDR1 is MDHEN, CDR2 SYDVKM, per germline. The CDR3 totals 15 residues. The CDR3: CASSIGKRSVEKLFF. CDR3 DNA sequence: TGTGCCAGCAGCATCGGAAAGCGGTCAGTTGAAAAACTGTTTTTT.

This clone appeared a few times. CDR3 DNA sequence: TGTGCCAGCAGTTACTCGAGGGCGGTCTATGGCTACACCTTC. It translates to CASSYSRAVYGYTF. The chain uses TRBV6-5 and TRBJ1-2, with D unresolved. Germline CDR1 MNHEY, CDR2 SVGAGI. This CDR3 is 14 amino acids long. Trimming stripped 0 bases from V and 4 bases from J, with 9 bases between.

The V call is TRBV4-1, the J call TRBJ2-7; TRBD1 matches 8 bases. This CDR3 spans 17 amino acids. Germline values: CDR1 MGHRA, CDR2 YSYEKL. V lost 4 bases and J lost 3; bases outside the gene matches: 14. The CDR3 loop is CASSREGAGGRSYEQYF. In nucleotides, the CDR3 is TGCGCCAGCAGCCGAGAGGGGGCAGGGGGCAGGAGCTACGAGCAGTACTTC.

This chain joins TRBV15 and TRBJ1-1; D is unresolved. CDR3 length: 18 residues. Trimming left V 7 bases short and J 9 bases short, with 33 bases between. Per germline, CDR1 LNHNV and CDR2 YYDKDF (reference sequence). This chain's CDR3 is CATTRSASGGELGGKAFF. The CDR3 DNA reads as TGTGCCACCACACGGTCTGCGTCAGGCGGCGAGCTGGGAGGTAAAGCTTTCTTT.

CDR3 nucleotides: TGTGCCAGCACCGGCCGACAGGTTTCTAGCACAGATACGCAGTATTTT. It encodes CASTGRQVSSTDTQYF. The chain recombines TRBV5-6 with TRBJ2-3; TRBD1 might be the D (6 bases). The germline V gene has CDR1 SGHDT and CDR2 YYEEEE. CDR3 length: 16 amino acids. The V and J ends lost 6 bases and 0 bases respectively, with 17 bases between them.